These 24 T cell receptor delta chains originate from one sample sequenced in a study of γδ T cells in repeated Plasmodium falciparum infection. TCRdb ran CATT on the multiplex PCR reads. The repertoire holds approximately 60,000 delta-chain clones, around 1.8% seen once, with 15% in the top ten. Bulk repertoires came from Vgamma9/Vdelta2+ or Vdelta2-negative gammadelta T cells flow-sorted from PBMC. The material sequenced was gamma-delta T cells from blood. These receptors were taken from a pool of human donors (malaria-infected and uninfected, not separated).

This clone was seen more than once but under ten times. A read error likely explains this, since a far larger clone differs by one base. Other DNA sequences of this sample code for an identical CDR3. This chain uses TRDV1 with TRDJ1, with TRDD3 identical over 11 bases. No J gene was available from TCRdb, and it was assigned here by a germline match of the DNA. J lost 0 bases, V lost 0 bases, and 24 bases had no gene match. Germline CDR1 reads TSWWSYY; CDR2 reads QGS. The CDR3 sequence is 24 residues long. CDR3 sequence (DNA): TGTGCTCTTGGGGAACTCAGATCCTACCTCCTCCGTACTGGGGGATATATCCACACCGATAAACTCATCTTT. It is translated as CALGELRSYLLRTGGYIHTDKLIF.

This clone was seen only a few times. The V gene was left uncalled, and the J gene is TRDJ1; the D call TRDD3 from the table was never checked on the DNA. The length of the CDR3 is 19 residues. CDR3 coding DNA: TGTGCTCTTGGGGAAGCTCGGCGGGGGGGGGGGGCGGCACCCGATAAACTCATCTTT. As protein: CALGEARRGGGAAPDKLIF.

This clone was counted between two and nine times. The protein held in TCRdb is that of a much larger clone and does not match this DNA's translation at residue 7, likely because of a read error; the protein shown is translated from the DNA. V usage is TRDV3 and J usage is TRDJ1, with 12 bases identical to TRDD3. The J gene, absent from TCRdb, was called here by matching the DNA to germline. The length of the CDR3 is 22 residues. Germline-derived CDR1 and CDR2 are TVYSNPD and GDNSRS (reference sequence). V was pared by 2 bases and J by 2 bases, with 27 bases of the junction left unmatched. CDR3 residues: CAFCPSSLQYWGIPDRTDKLIF. The CDR3 nucleotides read TGTGCCTTTTGCCCGAGCTCCCTACAGTACTGGGGGATACCGGATCGTACCGATAAACTCATCTTT.

As concerns this clone: TCRdb shows a much larger clone's protein in place of this DNA's translation, and the two differ at residue 10, likely through a read error; the protein shown is translated from the DNA. The CDR3 nucleotides read TGTGCCTGTGACCAATGCCGCCCCTCCAGGCCCGATAAACTCATCTTT. Amino acid sequence: CACDQCRPSRPDKLIF. The J gene is TRDJ1, the V gene TRDV2, with no clear D. Trimming stripped 3 bases from V and 3 bases from J, with 19 bases between. The CDR3 length is 16 residues. The germline V gene has CDR1 GEAIGNYY and CDR2 EKD.

This clone has more than one count but fewer than ten. With only one base between it and a far larger clone, this is likely a read error. Additional DNA sequences in this sample encode the identical CDR3. The gene calls are TRDV1 and TRDJ1; 12 positions match TRDD3. The V gene's germline CDR1 is TSWWSYY and CDR2 QGS. The CDR3 totals 20 residues. The CDR3 protein is CALGERSNPRLGDTPDKLIF. The CDR3, as DNA: TGTGCTCTTGGGGAACGGAGCAATCCACGGCTGGGGGATACGCCCGATAAGCTCATCTTT.

This clone was observed many times. A far more abundant clone sits one base away, making this likely a read error. In the same sample, other DNA sequences code for this CDR3. This chain links TRDV2 with TRDJ1; 13 positions agree with TRDD3. Germline CDR1 reads GEAIGNYY; CDR2 reads EKD. The CDR3 covers 18 residues. The CDR3: CACDPVLGDTGVTDKLIF. CDR3 DNA: TGTGCTTGTGATCCCGTACTGGGGGATACGGGGGTCACCGATAAACTCATCTTT.

This clone showed up just a few times. The amino acid sequence in TCRdb belongs to a much larger clone and departs from this DNA's translation at residue 10, likely a sequencing read error; the sequence shown is translated from the DNA. V gene TRDV2 combines with J gene TRDJ1, with 9 bases lining up with TRDD3. TCRdb lists no J gene, so it was determined here by aligning the DNA to germline. The CDR3 is 21 residues long. The germline gives CDR1 GEAIGNYY, CDR2 EKD. J lost 8 bases, V lost 3 bases, and 30 bases had no gene match. CDR3 in amino acids: CACDPMIPHLGIRRSYSKLIF. The DNA for the CDR3 is TGTGCCTGTGACCCTATGATTCCCCACCTGGGGATACGAAGATCCTACTCGAAACTCATCTTT.

As regards this clone: TCRdb's entry gives the protein of a much larger clone, which mismatches this DNA's translation at residue 7, likely from a read error; the protein reported here is translated from the DNA. The chain is built from TRDV1 and TRDJ1, with D uncertain. The CDR3 consists of 17 residues. Germline V gene lookup returns CDR1 TSWWSYY and CDR2 QGS. The V gene lost 1 base and the J gene lost 1 base, with 16 bases spanning the gap. The DNA of the CDR3 is TGTGCTCTTGGGGAACGTATGTCAGGGTTCCCCACCGATAAACTCATCTTT. Encoded protein: CALGERMSGFPTDKLIF.

This clone was detected many times. It is likely a read error: a sequence one base away is far more abundant. The identical CDR3 is also encoded by other nucleotide sequences in the sample. This rearrangement joins TRDV1 to TRDJ1; the D gene is possibly TRDD3 (6 bases). No J gene was available from TCRdb, and it was assigned here by a germline match of the DNA. This CDR3 contains 16 residues. The germline V gene encodes CDR1 TSWWSYY and CDR2 QGS. The CDR3 here is CALGELGHRGSDKLIF. CDR3 bases: TGTGCTCTCGGGGAACTAGGACACCGGGGGAGCGATAAACTCATCTTT.

In this sample, this clone turned up a few times. The protein held in TCRdb is that of a much larger clone and does not match this DNA's translation at residue 18, likely because of a read error; the protein shown is translated from the DNA. The chain combines TRDV2 with TRDJ3; 12 nucleotides match TRDD3. Germline V gene sequence: CDR1 GEAIGNYY, CDR2 EKD. The CDR3 covers 21 residues. The chain's CDR3 is CACDSTLLGDTRSWDTRRMFF. CDR3 coding DNA: TGTGCCTGTGACTCTACCTTACTGGGGGATACTAGGTCCTGGGACACCCGACGGATGTTTTTC.

The table lists this clone with a few counts. TCRdb attributes to this sequence the protein of a much larger clone, which differs from the DNA translation at residue 21; a read error is likely, and the protein displayed is translated from the DNA. This chain joins TRDV1 and TRDJ2, with 13 bases fitting TRDD3. CDR3 length: 24 residues. From germline, CDR1 is TSWWSYY and CDR2 QGS. The CDR3 is CALGKPHSYWGTGGYGNKAARLFF. Here the CDR3 DNA reads TGTGCTCTTGGGAAGCCCCATTCCTACTGGGGTACTGGGGGATACGGAAACAAGGCAGCACGACTCTTCTTT.

Regarding this clone: TCRdb's protein, taken from a much larger clone, differs from this DNA's translation at residue 10, likely owing to a read error; the protein displayed comes from the DNA. This chain joins TRDV1 and TRDJ1; maybe TRDD2 (5 bases). The J gene, not given by TCRdb, was assigned here from a germline match of the nucleotide sequence. V lost 5 bases to trimming and J lost 2 bases, with 24 bases between them. CDR1 is TSWWSYY and CDR2 is QGS in the germline V gene. The CDR3 is 18 amino acids. The DNA of the CDR3 is TGTGCTCTTGGGAGTGCCTCCCTACTGAGGAAAGGAACCGATAAACTCATCTTT. This sequence encodes CALGSASLLRKGTDKLIF.

This clone appeared a few times. TCRdb attributes to this sequence the protein of a much larger clone, which differs from the DNA translation at residue 11; a read error is likely, and the protein displayed is translated from the DNA. V gene TRDV1 combines with J gene TRDJ1; 12 bases map to TRDD3. The CDR3 is 28 residues long. Germline V gene sequence: CDR1 TSWWSYY, CDR2 QGS. The J segment lost 3 bases and the V segment lost 0 bases, leaving 38 bases of the junction unmatched. CDR3 residues: CALGELGPTTHWGIPRNLLNPRADKLIF. The CDR3 region has the DNA TGTGCTCTTGGGGAACTAGGGCCTACTACCCACTGGGGGATACCCCGTAATCTGCTAAATCCGAGGGCCGATAAACTCATCTTT.

The chain employs TRDV1 and TRDJ1; maybe TRDD2 (6 bases). The J gene, absent from TCRdb, was called here by matching the DNA to germline. This CDR3 spans 20 amino acids. CDR1 TSWWSYY and CDR2 QGS come from the germline V gene. Between the trimmed V and J ends, which lost 5 bases and 2 bases, there was a span of 30 bases. CDR3 in DNA: TGTGCTCTTGGGCCACTACTTTCCTATCCCATTCCCGCCTTAACCGATAAACTCATCTTT. Encoded protein: CALGPLLSYPIPALTDKLIF.

This clone occurred many times. The J gene is TRDJ2, the V gene TRDV3, with D possibly TRDD3 on 5 matching bases. Deletions cut 5 bases from V and 8 bases from J, with 21 bases between. The CDR3 covers 14 residues. Germline CDR1 is TVYSNPD and CDR2 is GDNSRS (reference sequence). The CDR3 spells CALRRWGGKAQLFF. The CDR3 bases are TGTGCCCTACGGCGTTGGGGCGGGAAGGCACAACTCTTCTTT.

This clone was counted only a few times. TCRdb's listed protein matches a much larger clone and diverges from this DNA's translation at residue 6, likely through a read error; the protein shown comes from the DNA. This chain joins TRDV2 and TRDJ1, with 8 bases lining up with TRDD3. As TCRdb names no J gene, one was assigned here on the basis of a DNA match to germline. Germline trimming cut 2 bases from V and 0 bases from J; bases unmatched to any gene: 19. The CDR3 length is 20 residues. Germline V gene sequence: CDR1 GEAIGNYY, CDR2 EKD. The CDR3 here is CACDINRPRGDRKYTDKLIF. The CDR3 DNA reads as TGTGCCTGTGACATTAACCGGCCTCGGGGGGATAGAAAGTACACCGATAAACTCATCTTT.

The chain combines TRDV3 with TRDJ1; TRDD2 aligns across 8 bases. TCRdb lists no J gene, so it was determined here by aligning the DNA to germline. Germline assignment: CDR1 TVYSNPD and CDR2 GDNSRS (reference sequence). J gave up 6 bases and V 1 base, and 16 bases lay outside the gene matches. The CDR3 has 16 amino acids. CDR3 region: CAFTAFLRSRTNKLIF. CDR3 DNA: TGTGCCTTTACGGCCTTCCTAAGATCCCGTACTAATAAACTCATCTTT.

The sample holds many counts of this clone. The protein TCRdb lists belongs to a much larger clone and differs from this DNA's translation at residue 19, which points to a read error; the protein shown is made from the DNA. V is TRDV1 and J is TRDJ1; 8 nucleotides agree with TRDD3. Looked up from germline, CDR1 is TSWWSYY and CDR2 is QGS. The CDR3 extends over 21 amino acids. The CDR3 sequence: CALGEGSRFPYLLGAIDKPIF. Here the CDR3 DNA reads TGTGCTCTTGGGGAAGGATCTAGATTTCCCTATTTACTGGGGGCCATTGATAAACCCATCTTT.

Only a few counts were recorded for this clone. TCRdb pairs this DNA with a much larger clone's protein that differs at residue 5, likely a read error; the protein shown was translated from the DNA. The CDR3 region is CAYRGWYHVGTGGHTDKLIF. Here the CDR3 DNA reads TGTGCTTATAGGGGTTGGTACCACGTCGGTACTGGGGGCCACACCGATAAACTCATCTTT. The chain recombines TRAV38-2/DV8 with TRDJ1; 8 nucleotides agree with TRDD3. As TCRdb names no J gene, one was assigned here on the basis of a DNA match to germline. CDR3 length: 20 residues. The germline V gene encodes CDR1 TSESDYY and CDR2 QEAYKQQN. The J segment lost 0 bases and the V segment lost 4 bases, leaving 20 bases of the junction unmatched.

This clone was seen more than once but under ten times. TCRdb's protein, taken from a much larger clone, differs from this DNA's translation at residue 3, likely owing to a read error; the protein displayed comes from the DNA. This chain joins TRDV1 and TRDJ1; D tentatively reads TRDD2 or TRDD3 (7 bases each). Here the J gene was assigned by germline matching of the DNA, as TCRdb has none. This CDR3 spans 17 amino acids. CDR1 and CDR2 (germline): TSWWSYY, QGS. In DNA form, the CDR3 reads TGTGCTCCTGGGGGGGGCCTTCCTCGCCTCCGCACCGATAAACTCATCTTT. It codes for CAPGGGLPRLRTDKLIF.

Regarding this clone: The protein given by TCRdb reflects a much larger clone and differs at residue 12 from this DNA's translation, likely from a read error; the protein shown is the DNA's translation. The V call is TRDV3, the J call TRDJ1, with 9 nucleotides matching TRDD3. No J segment appears in TCRdb, so it was assigned here by matching the sequence to germline. CDR1 and CDR2 (germline): TVYSNPD, GDNSRS (reference sequence). CDR3 length: 19 amino acids. Trimming cost V 2 bases and J 3 bases; bases outside gene matches: 22. The CDR3 nucleotides are TGTGCCTTTCGAAGGTCCCTTTACTGGGGGACCTACCGATCCGATAAACTCATCTTT. Protein product: CAFRRSLYWGTYRSDKLIF.

This clone has at least ten counts. A read error likely explains why the TCRdb protein, taken from a much larger clone, differs from this DNA's translation at residue 26; the protein shown is translated from the DNA. The gene calls are TRDV1 and TRDJ1; 13 nucleotides line up with TRDD3. The CDR3 consists of 28 residues. Germline CDR1 reads TSWWSYY; CDR2 reads QGS. The CDR3 protein is CALGELSHGFLREPYWGIRRAYTDKPIF. CDR3 sequence (DNA): TGTGCTCTTGGGGAACTTAGTCATGGGTTCCTAAGGGAGCCGTACTGGGGGATACGTAGGGCGTACACCGATAAACCCATCTTT.

This clone was seen a handful of times. Since a far larger clone is one base different, this is likely a read error. This CDR3 is also generated by other DNA sequences in the sample. The V gene call is TRDV1, and the J gene call is absent; the tabulated D call, TRDD3, remains unverified against the DNA. CDR1 TSWWSYY and CDR2 QGS come from the germline V gene. CDR3 length equals 17 residues. CDR3 nucleotide sequence: TGTGCTCTTGGGGACCTCCACCGTAATGGGCTAGCCGATAAACTCATCTTC. Translating it yields CALGDLHRNGLADKLIF.

As for this clone: This likely stems from a read error, as it lies one base from a far larger clone. This CDR3 is also generated by other DNA sequences in the sample. This chain links TRDV1 with TRDJ1; the match to TRDD3 covers 7 bases. The J gene, left out of TCRdb, was set here by checking the DNA against germline. The CDR3 length is 21 residues. V lost 2 bases, J lost 7 bases, and 28 bases stayed unmatched. Germline CDR1 and CDR2: TSWWSYY and QGS. The CDR3 protein is CALGEGKRGLPWTGDTVKLIF. The CDR3 nucleotides are TGTGCTCTTGGGGAAGGAAAACGCGGCCTCCCCTGGACTGGGGACACGGTTAAACTCATCTTT.